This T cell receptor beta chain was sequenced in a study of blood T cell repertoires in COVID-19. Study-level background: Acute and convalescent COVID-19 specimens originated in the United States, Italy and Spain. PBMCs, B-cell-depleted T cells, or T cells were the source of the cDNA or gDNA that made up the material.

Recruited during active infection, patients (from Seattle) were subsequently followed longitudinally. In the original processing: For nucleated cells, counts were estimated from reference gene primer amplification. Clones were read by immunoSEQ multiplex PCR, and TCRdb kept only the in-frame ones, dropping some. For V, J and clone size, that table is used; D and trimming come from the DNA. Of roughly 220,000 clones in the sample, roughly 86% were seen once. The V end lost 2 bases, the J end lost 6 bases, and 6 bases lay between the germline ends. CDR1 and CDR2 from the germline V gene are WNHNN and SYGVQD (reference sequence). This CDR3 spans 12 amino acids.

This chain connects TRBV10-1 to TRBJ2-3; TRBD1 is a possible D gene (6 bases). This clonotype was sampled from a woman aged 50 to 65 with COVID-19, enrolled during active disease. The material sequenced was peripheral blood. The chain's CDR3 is CASSERGDTQYF. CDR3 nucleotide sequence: TGCGCCAGCAGTGAGAGGGGGGATACGCAGTATTTT.